The text below deals with one TCR beta chain. The data were obtained in a study of shared clonotypes between healthy human individuals. Study at large: A couple of women and three men aged 18 to 49 served as donors. Each donor had three CD4 naive, three CD4 memory, two CD8 naive and one CD8 memory plate.

TCRdb's table, derived via immunoSEQ multiplex PCR, lists solely in-frame clones and lacks some. The top ten hold 0.11% of the sample, which has 660,000 or so clones, approximately 96% seen once. Naive CD8 populations comprised CD45RO-negative cells positively selected for CCR7, excluding terminally differentiated effector memory CD45RA+ cells. The sequence was obtained from a woman in her thirties in good health. Sequenced material: naive CD8+ T cells sorted from blood.

The CDR3 sequence is CASTVSYEQYF. DNA for the CDR3: TGTGCCAGCACGGTGTCCTACGAGCAGTACTTC. This chain connects TRBV2 to TRBJ2-7; D is ambiguous. CDR1 and CDR2 (germline): SNHLY, FYNNEI. The ends were cut back, 7 bases at V and 1 base at J, with 5 bases in the middle. There are 11 residues in the CDR3.